Below are 2 T cell receptor beta chains sequenced from a single sample in a study of regulatory T cells in long-lasting Graves disease. Time point: persistent/refractory GD, antithyroid drugs over 5 years with positive TRAb. PBMCs were the source of the RNA used for TCR sequencing. Arm-PCR of CDR3 regions with iRepertoire HTBI primers generated TCR beta libraries. TCRdb analysed the multiplex PCR reads with MiXCR anew, one entry per CDR3 protein. The table lists 450,000 or so distinct CDR3 sequences, 20% of them singletons. The sample in question was peripheral blood mononuclear cells (PBMCs), obtained when the disease was refractory, from a patient treated with antithyroid drugs. These receptors all stem from a female donor with Graves disease.

This clonotype was found a few times. The chain couples TRBV20-1 to TRBJ2-7; D tentatively reads TRBD1 or TRBD2 (6 bases each). Germline V lookup: CDR1 DFQATT, CDR2 SNEGSKA (reference sequence). Trimming stripped 6 bases from V and 5 bases from J, with 23 bases between. The CDR3 runs 15 residues. DNA of the CDR3: TGCAGTGCCGTAGAAGAAGGGGACGGGGGCCACGAGCAGTACTTC. Its protein is CSAVEEGDGGHEQYF.

This clonotype was observed a few times. This rearrangement joins TRBV12-3 or TRBV12-4 to TRBJ1-5, with D uncertain. Trimming stripped 1 base from V and 0 bases from J, with 13 bases between. The length of the CDR3 is 17 residues. CDR3 sequence: CASSLDLAEGSNQPQHF. Here the CDR3 DNA reads TGTGCCAGCAGTTTAGACCTGGCGGAAGGTAGCAATCAGCCCCAGCATTTT.